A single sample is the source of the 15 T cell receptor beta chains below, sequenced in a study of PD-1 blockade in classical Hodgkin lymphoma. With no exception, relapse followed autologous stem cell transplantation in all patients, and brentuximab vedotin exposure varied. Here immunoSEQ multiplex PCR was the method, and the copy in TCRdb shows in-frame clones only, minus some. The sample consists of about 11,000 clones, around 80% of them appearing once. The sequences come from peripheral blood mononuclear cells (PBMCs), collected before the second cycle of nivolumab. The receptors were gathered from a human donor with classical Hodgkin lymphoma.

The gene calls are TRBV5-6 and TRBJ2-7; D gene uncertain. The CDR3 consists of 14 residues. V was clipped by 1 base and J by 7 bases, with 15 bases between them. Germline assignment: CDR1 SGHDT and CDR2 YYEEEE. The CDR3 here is CASSLRGTVGEQYF. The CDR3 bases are TGTGCCAGCAGCTTGCGCGGCACCGTAGGGGAGCAGTACTTC. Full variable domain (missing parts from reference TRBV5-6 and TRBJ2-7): DAGVTQSPTHLIKTRGQQVTLRCSPKSGHDTVSWYQQALGQGPQFIFQYYEEEERQRGNFPDRFSGHQFPNYSSELNVNALLLGDSALYLCASSLRGTVGEQYFGPGTRLTVT.

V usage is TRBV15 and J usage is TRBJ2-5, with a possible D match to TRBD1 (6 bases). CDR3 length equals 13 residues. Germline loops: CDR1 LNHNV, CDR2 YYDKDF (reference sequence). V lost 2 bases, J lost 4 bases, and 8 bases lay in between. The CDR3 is CATSRQGSETQYF. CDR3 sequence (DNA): TGTGCCACCAGCAGACAGGGGTCAGAGACCCAGTACTTC.

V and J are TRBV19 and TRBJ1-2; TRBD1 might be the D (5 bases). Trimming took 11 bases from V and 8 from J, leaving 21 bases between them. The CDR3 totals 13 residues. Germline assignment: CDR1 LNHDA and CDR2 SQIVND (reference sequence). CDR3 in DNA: TGTGCCTCCTCCATGGGAGGGGTCTACGGCTACACCTTC. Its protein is CASSMGGVYGYTF.

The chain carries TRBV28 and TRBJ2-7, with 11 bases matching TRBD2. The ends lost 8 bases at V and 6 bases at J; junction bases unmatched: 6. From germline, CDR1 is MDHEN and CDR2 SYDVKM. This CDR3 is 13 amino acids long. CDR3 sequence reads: CASAGGLAVEQYF. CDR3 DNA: TGTGCCAGCGCGGGGGGACTAGCGGTCGAGCAGTACTTC.

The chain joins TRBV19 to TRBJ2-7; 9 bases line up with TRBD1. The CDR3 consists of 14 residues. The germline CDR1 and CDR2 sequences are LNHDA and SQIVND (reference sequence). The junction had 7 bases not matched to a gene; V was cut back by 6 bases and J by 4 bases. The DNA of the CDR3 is TGTGCCAGTAGCGAAGGGACAGGGCCATACGAGCAGTACTTC. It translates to CASSEGTGPYEQYF. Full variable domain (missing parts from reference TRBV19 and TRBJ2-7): DGGITQSPKYLFRKEGQNVTLSCEQNLNHDAMYWYRQDPGQGLRLIYYSQIVNDFQKGDIAEGYSVSREKKESFPLTVTSAQKNPTAFYLCASSEGTGPYEQYFGPGTRLTVT.

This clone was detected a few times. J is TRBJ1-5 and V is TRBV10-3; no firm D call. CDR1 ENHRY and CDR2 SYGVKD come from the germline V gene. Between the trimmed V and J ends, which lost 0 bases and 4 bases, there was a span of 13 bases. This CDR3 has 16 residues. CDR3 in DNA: TGTGCCATCAGTGAGTCGACCTTGTATGGTAATCAGCCCCAGCATTTT. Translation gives CAISESTLYGNQPQHF.

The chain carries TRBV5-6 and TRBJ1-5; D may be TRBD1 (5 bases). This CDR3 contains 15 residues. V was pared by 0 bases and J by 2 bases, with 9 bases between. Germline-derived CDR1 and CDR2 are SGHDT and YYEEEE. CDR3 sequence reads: CASSLAGGGNQPQHF. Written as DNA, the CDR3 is TGTGCCAGCAGCTTGGCCGGAGGGGGCAATCAGCCCCAGCATTTT. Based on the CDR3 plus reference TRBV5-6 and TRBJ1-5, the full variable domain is DAGVTQSPTHLIKTRGQQVTLRCSPKSGHDTVSWYQQALGQGPQFIFQYYEEEERQRGNFPDRFSGHQFPNYSSELNVNALLLGDSALYLCASSLAGGGNQPQHFGDGTRLSIL.

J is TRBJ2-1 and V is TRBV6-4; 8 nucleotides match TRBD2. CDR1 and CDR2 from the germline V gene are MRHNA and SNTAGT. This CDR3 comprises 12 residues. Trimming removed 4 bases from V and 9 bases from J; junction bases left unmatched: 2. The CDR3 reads CASSAREGEQFF. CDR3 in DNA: TGTGCCAGCAGTGCCCGGGAGGGTGAGCAGTTCTTC.

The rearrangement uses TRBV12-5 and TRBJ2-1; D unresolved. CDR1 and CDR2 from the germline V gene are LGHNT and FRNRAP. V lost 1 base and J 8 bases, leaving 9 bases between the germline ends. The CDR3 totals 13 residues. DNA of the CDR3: TGTGCTAGTGGTTTGGACCCGCCGGATGAGCAGTTCTTC. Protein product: CASGLDPPDEQFF.

CDR3 loop: CASSQLSGSQNEQFF. As DNA, the CDR3 is TGTGCCAGCAGCCAACTTAGCGGGAGTCAAAATGAGCAGTTCTTC. The J gene is TRBJ2-1, the V gene TRBV14, with TRBD2 matching 9 bases. The CDR3 runs to 15 residues. Germline loops: CDR1 SGHDN, CDR2 FVKESK. J was trimmed by 7 bases and V by 2 bases; bases with no gene match: 6.

This CDR3 reads CASSPHGVEQYF. The CDR3, as DNA: TGTGCCAGCAGCCCCCACGGAGTCGAGCAGTACTTC. The gene calls are TRBV7-2 and TRBJ2-7; D call uncertain. In germline, CDR1 is SGHTA, CDR2 FQGNSA. The CDR3 runs 12 residues. V was shortened by 5 bases and J by 6 bases, with 11 bases between the two germline ends.

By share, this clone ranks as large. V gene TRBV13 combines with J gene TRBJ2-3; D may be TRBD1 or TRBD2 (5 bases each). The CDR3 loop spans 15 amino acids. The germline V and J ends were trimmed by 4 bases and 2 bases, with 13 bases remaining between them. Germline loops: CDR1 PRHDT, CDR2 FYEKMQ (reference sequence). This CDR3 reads CASSSRDQDTDTQYF. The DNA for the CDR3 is TGTGCCAGCAGCTCCCGGGACCAAGACACAGATACGCAGTATTTT.

Written as DNA, the CDR3 is TGTGCCAGAAGCTTGACTGGACCGACAGATACGCAGTATTTT. Protein sequence: CARSLTGPTDTQYF. The chain links TRBV5-3 to TRBJ2-3, with unresolved D. TRBV5-3 has ORF status, its function being uncertain. The V end was cut by 1 base, the J end by 3 bases, with 9 bases between. This CDR3 comprises 14 residues.

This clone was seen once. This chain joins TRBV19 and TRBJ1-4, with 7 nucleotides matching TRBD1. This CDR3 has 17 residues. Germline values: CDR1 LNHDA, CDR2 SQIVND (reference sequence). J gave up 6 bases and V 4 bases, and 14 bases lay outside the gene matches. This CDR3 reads CASSSLTGFKEDEKLFF. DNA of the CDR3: TGTGCCAGTAGTAGCCTGACAGGGTTTAAGGAGGATGAAAAACTGTTTTTT.

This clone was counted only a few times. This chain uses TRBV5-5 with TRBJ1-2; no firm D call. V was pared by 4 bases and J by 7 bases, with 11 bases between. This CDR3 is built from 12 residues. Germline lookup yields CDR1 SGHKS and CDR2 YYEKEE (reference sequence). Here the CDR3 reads CASSQWGFGYTF. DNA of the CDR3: TGTGCCAGCAGCCAATGGGGTTTTGGCTACACCTTC.